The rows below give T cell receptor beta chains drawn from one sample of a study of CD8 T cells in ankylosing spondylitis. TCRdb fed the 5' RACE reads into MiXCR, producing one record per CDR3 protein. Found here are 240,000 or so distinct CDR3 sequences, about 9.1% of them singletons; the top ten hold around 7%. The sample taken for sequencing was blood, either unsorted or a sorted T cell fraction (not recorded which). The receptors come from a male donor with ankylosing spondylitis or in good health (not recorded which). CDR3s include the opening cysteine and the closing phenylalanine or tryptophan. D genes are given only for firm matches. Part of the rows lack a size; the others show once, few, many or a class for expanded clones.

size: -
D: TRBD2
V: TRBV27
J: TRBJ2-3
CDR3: CASRRGGRGTDTQYF
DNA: TGTGCCAGCAGGCGAGGCGGGAGGGGCACAGATACGCAGTATTTT

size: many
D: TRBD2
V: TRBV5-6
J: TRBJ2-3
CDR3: CASSLAGGPNTDTQYF
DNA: TGTGCCAGCAGCTTAGCGGGAGGGCCAAACACAGATACGCAGTATTTT

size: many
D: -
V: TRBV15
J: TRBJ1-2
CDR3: CATSRDLGGAGYGGYTF
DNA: TGTGCCACCAGCAGAGATCTCGGCGGGGCAGGCTATGGTGGCTACACCTTC

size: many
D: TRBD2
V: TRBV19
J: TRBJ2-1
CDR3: CASSLSGRVSEQFF
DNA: TGTGCCAGTAGCCTTAGCGGGAGGGTAAGTGAGCAGTTCTTC

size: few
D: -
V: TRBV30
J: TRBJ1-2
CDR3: CAWRATGNYGYTF
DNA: TGTGCCTGGAGAGCAACAGGGAACTATGGCTACACCTTC

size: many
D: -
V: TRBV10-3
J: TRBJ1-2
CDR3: CAISEFGSSNYGYTF
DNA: TGTGCCATCAGTGAGTTTGGCAGTAGTAACTATGGCTACACCTTC

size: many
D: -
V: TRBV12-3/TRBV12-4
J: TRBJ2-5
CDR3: CASSLTPYQETQYF
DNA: TGTGCCAGCAGCTTGACCCCGTACCAAGAGACCCAGTACTTC

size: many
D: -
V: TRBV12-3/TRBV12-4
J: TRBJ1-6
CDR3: CASSSRTDYNSPLHF
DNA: TGTGCCAGCAGCTCCCGCACCGACTATAATTCACCCCTCCACTTT

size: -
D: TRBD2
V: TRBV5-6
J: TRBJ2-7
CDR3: CASSGLAGGSAYEQYF
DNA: TGTGCCAGCAGCGGACTAGCGGGAGGGAGTGCCTACGAGCAGTACTTC

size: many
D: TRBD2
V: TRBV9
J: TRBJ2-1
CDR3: CASSVVGLRSGADEQFF
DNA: TGTGCCAGCAGCGTAGTAGGTTTGAGGAGCGGGGCGGATGAGCAGTTCTTC

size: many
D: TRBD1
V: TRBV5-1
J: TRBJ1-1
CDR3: CASSLVRDSKGNSEAFF
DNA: TGCGCCAGCAGCTTGGTCCGGGACAGTAAGGGGAACTCTGAAGCTTTCTTT

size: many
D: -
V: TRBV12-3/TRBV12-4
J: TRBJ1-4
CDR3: CASMSGAGNEKLFF
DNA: TGTGCCAGCATGTCCGGGGCTGGGAATGAAAAACTGTTTTTT

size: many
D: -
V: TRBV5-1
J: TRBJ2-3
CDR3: CASSLVPEDTQYF
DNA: TGCGCCAGCAGCTTGGTCCCGGAAGATACGCAGTATTTT

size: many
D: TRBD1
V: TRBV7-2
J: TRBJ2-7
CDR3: CASSKDRSYEQYF
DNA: TGTGCCAGCAGCAAGGACAGGTCCTACGAGCAGTACTTC

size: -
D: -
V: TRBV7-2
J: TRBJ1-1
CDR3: CASSEPGPGDTEAFF
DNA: TGTGCCAGCAGCGAACCCGGGCCAGGGGACACTGAAGCTTTCTTT

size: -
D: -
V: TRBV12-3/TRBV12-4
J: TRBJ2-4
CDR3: CASSFGQDKNIQYF
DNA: TGTGCCAGCAGTTTCGGGCAGGACAAAAACATTCAGTACTTC

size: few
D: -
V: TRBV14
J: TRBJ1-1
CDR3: CASSPDGKNTEAFF
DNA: TGTGCCAGCAGCCCGGACGGGAAGAACACTGAAGCTTTCTTT

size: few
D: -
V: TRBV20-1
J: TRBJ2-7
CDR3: CSALTTEGGYEQYF
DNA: TGCAGTGCTCTGACCACAGAGGGAGGCTACGAGCAGTACTTC

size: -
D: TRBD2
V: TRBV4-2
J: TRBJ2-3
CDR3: CASSQDLSGSEDTQYF
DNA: TGTGCCAGCAGCCAAGATTTAAGCGGGAGTGAAGATACGCAGTATTTT

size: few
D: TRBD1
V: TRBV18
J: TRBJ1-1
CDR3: CASSSFDREVNTEAFF
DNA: TGTGCCAGCTCATCCTTCGACAGGGAGGTTAACACTGAAGCTTTCTTT

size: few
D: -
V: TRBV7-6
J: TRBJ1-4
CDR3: CASSSRDVNEKLFF
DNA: TGTGCCAGCAGCTCCAGGGACGTCAATGAAAAACTGTTTTTT

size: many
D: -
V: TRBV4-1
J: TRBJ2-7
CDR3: CASSRVQGTYEQYF
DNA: TGCGCCAGCAGCCGAGTACAGGGAACCTACGAGCAGTACTTC